This entry lists 10 T cell receptor beta chains sequenced from one sample in a study of cytomegalovirus exposure and HLA in healthy donors. The PCR used 60 Vbeta and 13 Jbeta primers. Repertoires were generated with immunoSEQ multiplex PCR, while TCRdb's copy carries only in-frame clones and drops some. The sample records hundreds of thousands of clones, around 90% being singletons. The sequenced material came from PBMCs. The origin of the receptors is a woman aged 18-35 years in good health and CMV-seronegative.

The chain carries TRBV11-2 and TRBJ2-7; a possible D gene is TRBD2 (7 bases). There are 16 residues in the CDR3. Germline CDR1 is SGHAT and CDR2 is FQNNGV. Trimming left V 4 bases short and J 1 base short, with 17 bases between. CDR3 nucleotides: TGTGCCAGCAGCTCTTGGGGGGGCGCGTCATCCTACGAGCAGTACTTC. Protein sequence: CASSSWGGASSYEQYF. Based on the CDR3 plus reference TRBV11-2 and TRBJ2-7, the full variable domain is EAGVAQSPRYKIIEKRQSVAFWCNPISGHATLYWYQQILGQGPKLLIQFQNNGVVDDSQLPKDRFSAERLKGVDSTLKIQPAKLEDSAVYLCASSSWGGASSYEQYFGPGTRLTVT.

This rearrangement joins TRBV9 to TRBJ2-7; D is perhaps TRBD2 (5 bases). The CDR3 covers 15 residues. V lost 0 bases to trimming and J lost 1 base, with 11 bases between them. From germline, CDR1 is SGDLS and CDR2 YYNGEE. The CDR3 region is CASSVGRGPSYEQYF. DNA of the CDR3: TGTGCCAGCAGCGTAGGCCGCGGGCCGTCCTACGAGCAGTACTTC.

This CDR3 is CAIGRDSYNEQFF. CDR3 nucleotides: TGTGCCATAGGCCGGGACAGTTACAATGAGCAGTTCTTC. The rearrangement joins TRBV27 to TRBJ2-1; TRBD1 matches 7 bases. The J segment lost 4 bases and the V segment lost 10 bases, leaving 7 bases of the junction unmatched. Germline V gene data show CDR1 as MNHEY and CDR2 as SMNVEV (reference sequence). CDR3 length equals 13 residues.

This chain joins TRBV7-6 and TRBJ2-1; D uncertain. V lost 5 bases, J lost 8 bases, and 13 bases lay in between. The CDR3 is 13 amino acids. Per germline, CDR1 SGHVS and CDR2 FNYEAQ. The CDR3 DNA reads TGTGCCAGCAGCGCGGCTTCCTGGGATGAGCAGTTCTTC. This encodes CASSAASWDEQFF.

The genes are TRBV5-1 and TRBJ2-7; maybe TRBD1 (5 bases). Trimming stripped 4 bases from V and 5 bases from J, with 19 bases between. The CDR3 extends over 15 amino acids. Germline lookup yields CDR1 SGHRS and CDR2 YFSETQ. The chain's CDR3 is CASSAQGASENEQYF. The DNA of the CDR3 is TGCGCCAGCAGCGCTCAAGGGGCGTCGGAGAACGAGCAGTACTTC. Full variable domain (outside the CDR3, taken from reference TRBV5-1 and TRBJ2-7): KAGVTQTPRYLIKTRGQQVTLSCSPISGHRSVSWYQQTPGQGLQFLFEYFSETQRNKGNFPGRFSGRQFSNSRSEMNVSTLELGDSALYLCASSAQGASENEQYFGPGTRLTVT.

Written as DNA, the CDR3 is TGTGCCAGTAGTATAGCGCGGCAGATAACTAACTATGGCTACACCTTC. Translating it yields CASSIARQITNYGYTF. The chain uses TRBV19 and TRBJ1-2; D call uncertain. Germline CDR1 reads LNHDA; CDR2 reads SQIVND (reference sequence). The ends were cut back, 1 base at V and 0 bases at J, with 12 bases in the middle. CDR3 length: 16 amino acids.

This clone has more than one count but fewer than ten. CDR3 in DNA: TGTGCCACCAGCAGGCGAGCGGGGAGCACAGATACGCAGTATTTT. As protein: CATSRRAGSTDTQYF. The chain carries TRBV15 and TRBJ2-3, with 7 bases that match TRBD2. The CDR3 has 15 amino acids. Germline loops: CDR1 LNHNV, CDR2 YYDKDF (reference sequence). The V segment lost 3 bases and the J segment 0 bases; nucleotides outside the gene matches: 3.

The V call is TRBV7-9, the J call TRBJ1-1; no definite D call. With 4 bases removed from V and 6 bases from J, the gap between germline ends came to 6 bases. The germline V gene has CDR1 SEHNR and CDR2 FQNEAQ (reference sequence). This CDR3 is 11 amino acids long. CDR3 nucleotide sequence: TGTGCCAGCAGCTGGCGGGCTGAAGCTTTCTTT. This gives the protein CASSWRAEAFF.

The DNA for the CDR3 is TGTGCCAGTAGGCCTGGGGACAGGGGGGGTGAAGCTTTCTTT. As protein: CASRPGDRGGEAFF. V gene TRBV19 combines with J gene TRBJ1-1, with 11 bases identical to TRBD1. V lost 6 bases, J lost 7 bases, and 7 bases stayed unmatched. Germline CDR1 LNHDA, CDR2 SQIVND (reference sequence). CDR3 length: 14 residues.

The chain carries TRBV29-1 and TRBJ2-2; D might be TRBD1 (6 bases). Germline values: CDR1 SQVTM, CDR2 ANQGSEA. Trimming shortened V by 7 bases and J by 3 bases, and 15 bases separated the two germline ends. The CDR3 contains 14 residues. The CDR3 loop is CSGTENIYTGELFF. The CDR3 DNA follows: TGCAGCGGGACAGAAAATATTTACACCGGGGAGCTGTTTTTT.